This entry lists 17 T cell receptor beta chains sequenced from one sample in a study of blood T cell repertoires in COVID-19. The table came from immunoSEQ multiplex PCR; TCRdb's copy has only in-frame clones and leaves some out. Of 39,000 or so clones listed, around 80% are singletons. Specimen: peripheral blood. The receptors originated from a man between 40 and 49 years old with active or convalescent COVID-19.

V is TRBV6-5 and J is TRBJ2-5; 8 bases line up with TRBD2. The CDR3 contains 12 residues. Germline V gene sequence: CDR1 MNHEY, CDR2 SVGAGI. V gave up 7 bases and J gave up 5 bases; unmatched junction bases: 3. The chain's CDR3 is CASTGGMETQYF. The CDR3 DNA reads as TGTGCCAGCACGGGAGGGATGGAGACCCAGTACTTC.

This chain links TRBV25-1 with TRBJ1-1, with D possibly being TRBD1 (5 bases). The CDR3 contains 15 residues. V was shortened by 7 bases and J by 0 bases, with 15 bases between the two germline ends. CDR1 is MGHDK, CDR2 SYGVNS, per germline. The CDR3 DNA reads as TGTGCCAGCATCTCAAGTGGGGGGTTGAACACTGAAGCTTTCTTT. Its translation is CASISSGGLNTEAFF.

This chain connects TRBV28 to TRBJ2-3, with D perhaps matching TRBD2 (6 bases). The CDR3 spans 18 residues. V was clipped by 6 bases and J by 0 bases, with 22 bases between them. The germline CDR1 and CDR2 sequences are MDHEN and SYDVKM. CDR3: CASSPPGAGTSSTDTQYF. The CDR3 region has the DNA TGTGCCAGCAGCCCCCCCGGGGCAGGGACTTCTAGCACAGATACGCAGTATTTT. The full variable domain, rest sourced from reference TRBV28 and TRBJ2-3, is DVKVTQSSRYLVKRTGEKVFLECVQDMDHENMFWYRQDPGLGLRLIYFSYDVKMKEKGDIPEGYSVSREKKERFSLILESASTNQTSMYLCASSPPGAGTSSTDTQYFGPGTRLTVL.

The chain carries TRBV6-1 and TRBJ2-3; D is perhaps TRBD1 (6 bases). This CDR3 has 12 amino acids. Germline CDR1 reads MNHNS; CDR2 reads SASEGT. V was pared by 3 bases and J by 13 bases, with 14 bases between. CDR3 sequence reads: CASSDPPGTKYF. CDR3 DNA sequence: TGTGCCAGCAGTGACCCCCCCGGGACAAAGTATTTT.

The chain links TRBV2 to TRBJ2-5; possibly TRBD1 for D (6 bases). V shed 7 bases and J shed 2 bases, with 14 bases lying between them. Germline V gene sequence: CDR1 SNHLY, CDR2 FYNNEI. The CDR3 covers 14 residues. CDR3 amino acids: CASTRTATQETQYF. CDR3 coding DNA: TGTGCCAGCACCCGGACAGCTACTCAAGAGACCCAGTACTTC. The full variable domain, rest sourced from reference TRBV2 and TRBJ2-5, is EPEVTQTPSHQVTQMGQEVILRCVPISNHLYFYWYRQILGQKVEFLVSFYNNEISEKSEIFDDQFSVERPDGSNFTLKIRSTKLEDSAMYFCASTRTATQETQYFGPGTRLLVL.

The chain recombines TRBV29-1 with TRBJ2-1; 9 nucleotides match TRBD2. The CDR3 contains 17 residues. The V and J ends lost 1 base and 7 bases, in that order; junction bases with no gene match: 14. CDR1 SQVTM and CDR2 ANQGSEA come from the germline V gene. CDR3 nucleotide sequence: TGCAGCGTTGAAGGGGTTAGCGGGAGTGGGCATGGGAATGAGCAGTTCTTC. This translates into CSVEGVSGSGHGNEQFF.

The CDR3 DNA is TGTGCCAGCAGCCCGACAGGTCGCATGAACACTGAAGCTTTCTTT. This gives the protein CASSPTGRMNTEAFF. V and J are TRBV7-9 and TRBJ1-1; D perhaps matches TRBD1 (6 bases). The CDR3 length is 15 residues. The V end was cut by 5 bases, the J end by 0 bases, with 13 bases between. Germline values: CDR1 SEHNR, CDR2 FQNEAQ (reference sequence).

V usage is TRBV2 and J usage is TRBJ2-3; D is perhaps TRBD1 (5 bases). Germline CDR1 and CDR2: SNHLY and FYNNEI. V lost 6 bases and J 2 bases, leaving 21 bases between the germline ends. The CDR3 has 17 residues. This CDR3 reads CASRKQSFVGATDTQYF. The CDR3 bases are TGTGCCAGCAGAAAGCAATCCTTCGTAGGGGCCACAGATACGCAGTATTTT.

Comments on this clone: A junction boundary mismatches the germline segment, possibly from a read error. The chain has TRBV2 and TRBJ2-1, with D possibly matching TRBD2 (6 bases). The germline V gene encodes CDR1 SNHLY and CDR2 FYNNEI. CDR3 length: 12 residues. Written as DNA, the CDR3 is TGTGCCACCAGTAAACTAGCCGATGAGCAGTTCTTC. As protein: CATSKLADEQFF.

The V and J genes are TRBV7-2 and TRBJ1-3; 7 nucleotides agree with TRBD1. Germline V gene sequence: CDR1 SGHTA, CDR2 FQGNSA. Trimming removed 5 bases from V and 3 bases from J; junction bases left unmatched: 10. This CDR3 is built from 16 residues. The CDR3 DNA reads as TGTGCCAGCAGCCAACAGGGGTTAGGAGGTGGAAACACCATATATTTT. Translation: CASSQQGLGGGNTIYF.

The rearrangement links TRBV28 to TRBJ2-2, with 7 bases fitting TRBD2. The CDR3 runs to 13 residues. Germline CDR1 and CDR2: MDHEN and SYDVKM. Germline trimming cut 11 bases from V and 5 bases from J; bases unmatched to any gene: 8. The CDR3 sequence is CASSGAGTGELFF. The CDR3 nucleotides read TGTGCCTCAAGCGGAGCGGGAACCGGGGAGCTGTTTTTT.

The J gene is TRBJ1-1, the V gene TRBV30, with D hard to call. The CDR3 consists of 14 residues. V was clipped by 1 base and J by 7 bases, with 16 bases between them. Germline V gene data show CDR1 as GTSNPN and CDR2 as SVGIG (reference sequence). The CDR3 nucleotides are TGTGCCTGGAGTGGGTTTGCGGGTGGGGTTGAAGCTTTCTTT. Encoded protein: CAWSGFAGGVEAFF.

The chain employs TRBV19 and TRBJ2-7; 8 positions agree with TRBD1. V lost 5 bases to trimming and J lost 2 bases; unmatched junction nucleotides: 8. Germline values: CDR1 LNHDA, CDR2 SQIVND (reference sequence). The CDR3 length is 15 residues. The chain's CDR3 is CASSPGQGRTYEQYF. In DNA, the CDR3 is TGTGCCAGTAGTCCAGGACAGGGCCGGACCTACGAGCAGTACTTC.

The V and J genes are TRBV19 and TRBJ1-5, with 7 bases lining up with TRBD1. Germline assignment: CDR1 LNHDA and CDR2 SQIVND (reference sequence). V dropped 5 bases and J dropped 1; count of bases not matched to a gene: 5. The CDR3 sequence is 15 residues long. The CDR3 bases are TGTGCCAGTAGTGTGGGGACAGCAAGCAATCAGCCCCAGCATTTT. This gives the protein CASSVGTASNQPQHF.

The gene calls are TRBV3-1 (or the pseudogene TRBV3-2) and TRBJ1-5; 7 bases match TRBD1. This CDR3 is 14 amino acids long. The ends lost 4 bases at V and 4 bases at J; junction bases unmatched: 4. Germline loops: CDR1 LGHDT, CDR2 YNNKEL (reference sequence). Here the CDR3 reads CASSRQGGNQPQHF. CDR3 sequence (DNA): TGTGCCAGCAGCCGACAGGGTGGGAATCAGCCCCAGCATTTT.

The chain combines TRBV30 with TRBJ1-2; D is possibly TRBD1 (5 bases). Germline CDR1 reads GTSNPN; CDR2 reads SVGIG (reference sequence). The CDR3 runs to 14 residues. Deletions cut 5 bases from V and 6 bases from J, with 19 bases between. The CDR3 bases are TGTGCCTGGCAAAGGGAGGGGATAGGTAATGGCTACACCTTC. Translation gives CAWQREGIGNGYTF.

Written as DNA, the CDR3 is TGTGCCAGCAGCGATGCGAGGGGGCACGGGGAAAAACTGTTTTTT. Encoded protein: CASSDARGHGEKLFF. The V gene is TRBV7-8, the J gene TRBJ1-4; 7 bases align to TRBD1. Germline V gives CDR1 SGHVS, CDR2 FQNEAQ. J lost 8 bases, V lost 5 bases, and 11 bases had no gene match. The CDR3 consists of 15 residues.